This TCR beta chain was identified during a study of early T cells in non-severe SARS-CoV-2 infection. Background on the study: Investigators sequenced bulk RNA drawn from unsorted whole blood, and chains remained unpaired.

V was trimmed by 6 bases and J by 1 base, leaving 18 bases between them. This CDR3 has 16 amino acids. CDR1 and CDR2 (germline): SNHLY, FYNNEI. This clonotype has just a few counts. Individual cDNA molecules were tagged with unique molecular identifiers, the study reported. A single record per CDR3 protein comes from TCRdb applying MiXCR to the 5' RACE reads. The data hold approximately 71,000 distinct CDR3 sequences, with 12% observed a single time. The rearrangement links TRBV2 to TRBJ1-1, with D tentatively TRBD1 (6 bases). This clonotype originated in an adult who was a healthcare worker with PCR-confirmed SARS-CoV-2 infection or an uninfected control (not recorded which). Sequenced sample: whole blood. Written as DNA, the CDR3 is TGTGCCAGCAGATACCCCTGGGACAAGGCGAACACTGAAGCTTTCTTT. This translates into CASRYPWDKANTEAFF.